The clone carrying this T cell receptor (beta chain) was seen more than once but under ten times. The data were taken from a study of blood T cell repertoires in COVID-19. The CDR3 length is 12 residues. In germline, CDR1 is GTSNPN, CDR2 SVGIG (reference sequence). V lost 2 bases, J lost 8 bases, and 2 bases stayed unmatched. TCRdb's table, derived via immunoSEQ multiplex PCR, lists solely in-frame clones and lacks some. The table lists 200,000 to 250,000 clones, 84% of them singletons. Each participant's cohort was designated according to participant-reported clinical history. Recovery meant two consecutive negative NP/OP PCR tests, professional clearance, or resolved symptoms.

The TCR sequence derives from a woman in her thirties or forties who had recovered from COVID-19. The sample comprised PBMCs or T cells enriched from blood (not recorded which). This chain links TRBV30 with TRBJ1-1, with TRBD1 identical over 10 bases. DNA of the CDR3: TGTGCCTGGAGTTTGGGACAGGGGGAAGCTTTCTTT. This sequence encodes CAWSLGQGEAFF.